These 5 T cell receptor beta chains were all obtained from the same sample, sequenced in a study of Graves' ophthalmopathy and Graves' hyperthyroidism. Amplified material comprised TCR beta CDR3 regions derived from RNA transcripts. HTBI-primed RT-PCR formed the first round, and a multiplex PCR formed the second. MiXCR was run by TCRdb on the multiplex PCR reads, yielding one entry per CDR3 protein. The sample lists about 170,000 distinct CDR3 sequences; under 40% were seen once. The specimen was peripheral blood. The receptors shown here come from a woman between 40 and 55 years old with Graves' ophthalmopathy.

The CDR3 here is CASRGPRNTEAFF. DNA for the CDR3: TGTGCCAGCAGGGGGCCACGGAACACTGAAGCTTTCTTT. The chain recombines TRBV12-3 or TRBV12-4 with TRBJ1-1, with a weak D call TRBD1 (5 bases). Trimming removed 6 bases at V and 1 base at J, with 9 bases between. This CDR3 has 13 residues.

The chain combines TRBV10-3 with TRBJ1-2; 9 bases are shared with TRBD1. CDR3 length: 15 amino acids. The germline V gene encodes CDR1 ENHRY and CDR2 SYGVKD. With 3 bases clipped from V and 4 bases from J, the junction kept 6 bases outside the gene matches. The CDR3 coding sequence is TGTGCCATCAGTGACGGACAGGGGACGAGCTATGGCTACACCTTC. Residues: CAISDGQGTSYGYTF.

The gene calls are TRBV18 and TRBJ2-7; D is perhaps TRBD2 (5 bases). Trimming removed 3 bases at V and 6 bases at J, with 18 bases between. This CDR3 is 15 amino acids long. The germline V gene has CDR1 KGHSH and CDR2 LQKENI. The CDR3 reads CASSPLAGVTTEQYF. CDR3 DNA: TGTGCCAGCTCACCTCTCGCCGGGGTCACTACCGAGCAGTACTTC. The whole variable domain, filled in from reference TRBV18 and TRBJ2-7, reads NAGVMQNPRHLVRRRGQEARLRCSPMKGHSHVYWYRQLPEEGLKFMVYLQKENIIDESGMPKERFSAEFPKEGPSILRIQQVVRGDSAAYFCASSPLAGVTTEQYFGPGTRLTVT.

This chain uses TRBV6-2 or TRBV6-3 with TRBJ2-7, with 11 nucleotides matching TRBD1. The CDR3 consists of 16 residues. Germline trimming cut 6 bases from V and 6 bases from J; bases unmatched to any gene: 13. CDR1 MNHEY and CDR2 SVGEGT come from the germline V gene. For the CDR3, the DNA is TGTGCCAGCAGGGCCGGGACAGGGGGATCAGCGGGCGAGCAGTACTTC. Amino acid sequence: CASRAGTGGSAGEQYF.

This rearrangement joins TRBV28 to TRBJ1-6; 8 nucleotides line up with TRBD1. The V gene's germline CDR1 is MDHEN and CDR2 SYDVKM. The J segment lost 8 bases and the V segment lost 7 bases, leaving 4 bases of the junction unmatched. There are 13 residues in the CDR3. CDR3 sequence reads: CASMQTGDSPLHF. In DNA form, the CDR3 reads TGTGCCAGCATGCAGACAGGGGATTCACCCCTCCACTTT.